This T cell receptor (beta chain) was observed in a study of shared clonotypes between healthy human individuals. As handled by the study authors: Because ImmunoSEQ provided only junction sequences with no quality scores, the filtering differed. This table comes from immunoSEQ multiplex PCR, and its TCRdb copy is limited to in-frame clones, with some not included. The DNA was the basis for D and trimming; V, J and clone size are from that table. Counted here are under 550,000 clones, about 95% occurring once; the ten biggest clones make up under 0.06%. The CDR3 loop spans 16 amino acids. V lost 1 base to trimming and J lost 4 bases, with 17 bases between them. Looked up from germline, CDR1 is SGHAT and CDR2 is FQNNGV.

The TCR sequence derives from a woman between 25 and 40 years old in good health. The chain recombines TRBV11-2 with TRBJ2-7; D remains unclear. Sequenced input: naive CD4+ T cells sorted from blood. Subset reported: CD45RA+ positively selected. In DNA form, the CDR3 reads TGTGCCAGCAGCTTAGTTCTTCAGGACGGAATTTACGAGCAGTACTTC. Its protein product is CASSLVLQDGIYEQYF. The complete variable domain, with remaining parts taken from reference TRBV11-2 and TRBJ2-7, reads EAGVAQSPRYKIIEKRQSVAFWCNPISGHATLYWYQQILGQGPKLLIQFQNNGVVDDSQLPKDRFSAERLKGVDSTLKIQPAKLEDSAVYLCASSLVLQDGIYEQYFGPGTRLTVT.